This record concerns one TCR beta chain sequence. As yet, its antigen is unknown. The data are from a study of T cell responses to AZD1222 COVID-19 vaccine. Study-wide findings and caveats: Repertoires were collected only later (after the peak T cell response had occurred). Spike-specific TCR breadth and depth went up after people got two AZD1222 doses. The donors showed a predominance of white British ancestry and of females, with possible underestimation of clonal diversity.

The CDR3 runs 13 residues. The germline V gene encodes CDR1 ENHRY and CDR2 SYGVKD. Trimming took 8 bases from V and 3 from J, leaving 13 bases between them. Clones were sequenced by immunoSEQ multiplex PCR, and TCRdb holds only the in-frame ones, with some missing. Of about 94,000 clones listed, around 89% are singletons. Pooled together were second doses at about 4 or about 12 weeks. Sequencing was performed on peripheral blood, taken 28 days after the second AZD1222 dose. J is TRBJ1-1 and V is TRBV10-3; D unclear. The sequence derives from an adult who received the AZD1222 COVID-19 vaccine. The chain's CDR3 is CAIQDKRDTEAFF. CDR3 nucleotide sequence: TGTGCCATCCAGGATAAGCGGGACACTGAAGCTTTCTTT.